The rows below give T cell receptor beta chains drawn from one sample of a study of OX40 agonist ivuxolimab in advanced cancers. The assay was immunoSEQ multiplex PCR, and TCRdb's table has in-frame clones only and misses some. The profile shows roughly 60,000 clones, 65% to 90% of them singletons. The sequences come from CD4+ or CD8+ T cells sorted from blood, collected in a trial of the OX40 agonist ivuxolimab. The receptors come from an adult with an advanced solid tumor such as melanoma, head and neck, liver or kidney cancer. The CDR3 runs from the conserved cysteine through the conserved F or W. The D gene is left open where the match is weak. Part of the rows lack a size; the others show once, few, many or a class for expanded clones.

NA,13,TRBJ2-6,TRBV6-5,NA,TGTGCCACCAGACGCTCTGGGGCCAACGTCCTGACTTTC,CATRRSGANVLTF
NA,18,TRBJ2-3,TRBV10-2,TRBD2,TGCGCCAGCAGTGATTCGGGGGGACTAGCGGGAGGGCCGGGCACGCAGTATTTT,CASSDSGGLAGGPGTQYF
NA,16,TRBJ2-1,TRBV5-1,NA,TGCGCCAGCAGCTTGTTTGGTCGGGGGATCTACAATGAGCAGTTCTTC,CASSLFGRGIYNEQFF
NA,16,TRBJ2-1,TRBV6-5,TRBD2,TGTGCCAGCAGTTACTCTAGCGGGGGAGGTTACAATGAGCAGTTCTTC,CASSYSSGGGYNEQFF
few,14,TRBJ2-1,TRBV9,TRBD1,TGTGCCAGCAGCGAAGTCGGGACAGGATCGGAGCAGTTCTTC,CASSEVGTGSEQFF
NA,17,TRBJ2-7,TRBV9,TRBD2,TGTGCCAGCAGCGTAGGGCTAGCGGAGGGGAGCTCCTACGAGCAGTACTTC,CASSVGLAEGSSYEQYF
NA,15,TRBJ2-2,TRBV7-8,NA,TGTGCCAGCAGCGCCCTCTCGACGGGATCCGGGGAGCTGTTTTTT,CASSALSTGSGELFF
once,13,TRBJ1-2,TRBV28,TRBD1,TGTGCCAGCAGTCTACAGGGGGCGAAAGGCTACACCTTC,CASSLQGAKGYTF
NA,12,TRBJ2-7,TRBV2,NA,TGTGCCAGCAGTGAACTCCCCTACGAGCAGTACTTC,CASSELPYEQYF
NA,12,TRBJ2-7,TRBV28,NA,TGTGCCAGCAGTTCAGGGTTTCACGAGCAGTACTTC,CASSSGFHEQYF
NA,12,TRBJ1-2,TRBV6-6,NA,TGTGCCAGCAGGGACTCAGGGGACGGCTACACCTTC,CASRDSGDGYTF
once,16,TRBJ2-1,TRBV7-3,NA,TGTGCCAGCAGCCCCCGGACGAGGGAAGGTTACAATGAGCAGTTCTTC,CASSPRTREGYNEQFF
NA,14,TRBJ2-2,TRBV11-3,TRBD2,TGTGCCAGCGAGGGAGGGGCGAACACCGGGGAGCTGTTTTTT,CASEGGANTGELFF
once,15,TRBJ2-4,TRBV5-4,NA,TGTGCCAGCAGCTTGCCAGGTACCACCAAAAACATTCAGTACTTC,CASSLPGTTKNIQYF
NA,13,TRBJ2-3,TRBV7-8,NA,TGTGCCAGCAGCTCCTTTACCACAGATACGCAGTATTTT,CASSSFTTDTQYF
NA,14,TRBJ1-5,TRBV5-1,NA,TGCGCCAGCAGCTTGGGGGGCGGGGATCAGCCCCAGCATTTT,CASSLGGGDQPQHF
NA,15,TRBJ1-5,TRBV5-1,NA,TGCGCCAGCAGCTCGTGGGGGGGGGCCGATCAGCCCCAGCATTTT,CASSSWGGADQPQHF
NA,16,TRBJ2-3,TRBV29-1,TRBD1,TGCAGCGTTAGCCTAACCGGGACAGTGAGCACAGATACGCAGTATTTT,CSVSLTGTVSTDTQYF
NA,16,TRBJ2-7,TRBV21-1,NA,TGTGCCAGCAGCAAAAAGCACAGGATCAGCTCCTACGAGCAGTACTTC,CASSKKHRISSYEQYF
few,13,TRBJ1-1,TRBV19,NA,TGTGCCAGTATGCGGGGGGAAGGAACTGAAGCTTTCTTT,CASMRGEGTEAFF
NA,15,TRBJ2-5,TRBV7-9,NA,TGTGCCAGCAGCTTAAGCCTAGGCAAACAAGAGACCCAGTACTTC,CASSLSLGKQETQYF
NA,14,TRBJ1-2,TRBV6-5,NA,TGTGCCAGCAGTTACTCTGCCAGGGGCTGGGGCTACACCTTC,CASSYSARGWGYTF
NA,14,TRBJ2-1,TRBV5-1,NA,TGCGCCAGCAGCAAAGCAGGAGAGAGCAATGAGCAGTTCTTC,CASSKAGESNEQFF
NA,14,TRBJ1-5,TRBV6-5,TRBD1,TGTGCCAGCACCGCCGGGACAGGGGATCAGCCCCAGCATTTT,CASTAGTGDQPQHF
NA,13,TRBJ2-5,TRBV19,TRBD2,TGTGCCAGTAGGAAACTAGCGGGGGAGACCCAGTACTTC,CASRKLAGETQYF
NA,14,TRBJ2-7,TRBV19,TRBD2,TGTGCCAGTAGCCCGGTAGCGGGTTTTGGCGAGCAGTACTTC,CASSPVAGFGEQYF
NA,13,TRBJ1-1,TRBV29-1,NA,TGCAGCGTTGAAGGCAGGATGAACACTGAAGCTTTCTTT,CSVEGRMNTEAFF
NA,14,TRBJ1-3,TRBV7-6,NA,TGTGCCAGCAGCTTAGCCCAGCAGGGAAACACCATATATTTT,CASSLAQQGNTIYF
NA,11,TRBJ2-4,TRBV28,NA,TGTGCCAGCAGTTTAGAAAACATTCAGTACTTC,CASSLENIQYF
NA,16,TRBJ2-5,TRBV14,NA,TGTGCCAGCAGCCAAGTCAGGGGAAAGTACCAAGAGACCCAGTACTTC,CASSQVRGKYQETQYF
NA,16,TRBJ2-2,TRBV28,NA,TGTGCCAGCAGTTTATTAGGCGGAACAACTCCCGGGGAGCTGTTTTTT,CASSLLGGTTPGELFF
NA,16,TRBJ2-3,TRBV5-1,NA,TGCGCCAGCAGCTCCGCCAGCGGGAAGGGGGCAGATACGCAGTATTTT,CASSSASGKGADTQYF
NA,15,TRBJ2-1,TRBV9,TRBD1,TGTGCCAGCAGCGTCGGGACAGCTACTAACAATGAGCAGTTCTTC,CASSVGTATNNEQFF
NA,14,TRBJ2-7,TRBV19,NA,TGTGCCAGTAGTGTTCCCGGGCCACCCTACGAGCAGTACTTC,CASSVPGPPYEQYF
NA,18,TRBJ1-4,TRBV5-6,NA,TGTGCCAGCAGCTTGGCTCGCGTCGAGTTAATTCCTAATGAAAAACTGTTTTTT,CASSLARVELIPNEKLFF
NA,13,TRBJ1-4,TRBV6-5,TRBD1,TGTGCCAGCACACAGGGGTTAATGAAGAAACTGTTTTTT,CASTQGLMKKLFF
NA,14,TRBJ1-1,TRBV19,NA,TGTGCCACTGAAAGTCTTAGGGAAAACACTGAAGCTTTCTTT,CATESLRENTEAFF
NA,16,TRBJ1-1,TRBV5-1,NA,TGCGCCAGCAGCCCCACCCGGGGGTCAGTGAACACTGAAGCTTTCTTT,CASSPTRGSVNTEAFF
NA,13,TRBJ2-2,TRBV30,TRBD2,TGTGCCCATCGCGGGAGCCGATACGGGGAGCTGTTTTTT,CAHRGSRYGELFF
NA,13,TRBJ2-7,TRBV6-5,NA,TGTGCCAGCAGTTACGGGGCCAGGGTAAAGATAAATTTC,CASSYGARVKINF
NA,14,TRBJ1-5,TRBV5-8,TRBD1,TGTGCCAGCAGGGGGGGACAGGGTGGTCAGCCCCAGCATTTT,CASRGGQGGQPQHF
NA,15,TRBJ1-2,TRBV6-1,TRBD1,TGTGCCAGCAACCCGAGCCGGGACAGATACTATGGCTACACCTTC,CASNPSRDRYYGYTF
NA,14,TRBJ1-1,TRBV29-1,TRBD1,TGCAGCGTTGATGCCCGGGACAGGGTTGCTGAAGCTTTCTTT,CSVDARDRVAEAFF
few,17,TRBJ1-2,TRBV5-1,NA,TGCGCCAGCAGCCCGGGGGGAGCCCAACGAGGGTTGGATGGCTACACCTTC,CASSPGGAQRGLDGYTF
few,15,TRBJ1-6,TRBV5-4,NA,TGTGCCAGCAGCTTGGACAGCCGACCTAATTCACCCCTCCACTTT,CASSLDSRPNSPLHF
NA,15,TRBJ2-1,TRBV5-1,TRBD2,TGCGCCAGCAGCTTGGTACTAGCGGGGGCAGATGAGCAGTTCTTC,CASSLVLAGADEQFF
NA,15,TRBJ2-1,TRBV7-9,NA,TGTGCCAGCAGCCCGGGCGGTAGCTCCTACAATGAGCAGTTCTTC,CASSPGGSSYNEQFF
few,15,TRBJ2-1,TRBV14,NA,TGTGCCAGCAGCCAAGGGCTAGCGCACTACAATGAGCAGTTCTTC,CASSQGLAHYNEQFF
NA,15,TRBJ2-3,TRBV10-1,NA,TGCGCCAGCGGGTCAACCGGGAGAGTCAAGGATACGCAGTATTTT,CASGSTGRVKDTQYF